Listed below are T cell receptor beta chains from one sample, sequenced in a study of T cell responses to AZD1222 COVID-19 vaccine. Sequencing was performed with immunoSEQ multiplex PCR; in TCRdb, only in-frame clones are kept and a portion is missing. The profile covers some 110,000 clones, with roughly 85% appearing a single time and 3% to 4.5% taken by the ten largest. The specimen was peripheral blood, collected on day 0 of MenACWY control vaccination. Source of these receptors: an adult in good health. The CDR3 runs from the conserved cysteine through the conserved F or W. Each record gives: V gene, clone size, J gene, D gene, CDR3 protein, CDR3 DNA. The D gene is left open where the match is weak. Clone size is given for some rows only: seen once, a few or many times, or a class if the clone is expanded.

v_call: TRBV18
clone_size: .
j_call: TRBJ2-7
d_call: .
cdr3_aa: CASSPFAGETYEQYF
cdr3_nt: TGTGCCAGCTCACCATTTGCTGGGGAGACCTACGAGCAGTACTTC

v_call: TRBV19
clone_size: .
j_call: TRBJ2-1
d_call: .
cdr3_aa: CASRAPGSGSYNEQFF
cdr3_nt: TGTGCCAGTAGGGCCCCGGGGTCAGGCTCCTACAATGAGCAGTTCTTC

v_call: TRBV4-2
clone_size: .
j_call: TRBJ2-1
d_call: TRBD2
cdr3_aa: CASSQDLWGGIMYEQFF
cdr3_nt: TGTGCCAGCAGCCAAGATCTCTGGGGGGGTATCATGTATGAGCAGTTCTTC

v_call: TRBV7-2
clone_size: .
j_call: TRBJ1-2
d_call: .
cdr3_aa: CASTPVDISGYTF
cdr3_nt: TGTGCCAGCACCCCTGTCGATATATCTGGCTACACCTTC

v_call: TRBV19
clone_size: .
j_call: TRBJ1-6
d_call: .
cdr3_aa: CASSEGANSPLHF
cdr3_nt: TGTGCCAGTAGTGAAGGGGCGAATTCACCCCTCCACTTT

v_call: TRBV4-3
clone_size: .
j_call: TRBJ1-5
d_call: .
cdr3_aa: CASSQDPHSNQPQHF
cdr3_nt: TGCGCCAGCAGCCAAGATCCCCATAGCAATCAGCCCCAGCATTTT

v_call: TRBV14
clone_size: .
j_call: TRBJ2-3
d_call: TRBD1
cdr3_aa: CASSLRTGGAGSTDTQYF
cdr3_nt: TGTGCCAGCAGCTTACGGACAGGGGGCGCCGGGAGCACAGATACGCAGTATTTT

v_call: TRBV6-5
clone_size: .
j_call: TRBJ1-5
d_call: .
cdr3_aa: CASSLSVGGNQPQHF
cdr3_nt: TGTGCCAGCAGTCTGTCCGTAGGGGGTAATCAGCCCCAGCATTTT

v_call: TRBV19
clone_size: once
j_call: TRBJ1-6
d_call: TRBD1
cdr3_aa: CASTEGQGKSPLHF
cdr3_nt: TGTGCCAGTACGGAAGGACAGGGGAAATCACCCCTCCACTTT

v_call: TRBV6-5
clone_size: .
j_call: TRBJ2-5
d_call: TRBD2
cdr3_aa: CASSSGLASRETQYF
cdr3_nt: TGTGCCAGCAGCTCGGGACTAGCGTCGCGGGAGACCCAGTACTTC

v_call: TRBV5-1
clone_size: once
j_call: TRBJ1-5
d_call: .
cdr3_aa: CASSWDLNQPQHF
cdr3_nt: TGCGCCAGCAGCTGGGACTTAAATCAGCCCCAGCATTTT

v_call: TRBV18
clone_size: .
j_call: TRBJ2-2
d_call: .
cdr3_aa: CASSPGQETGELFF
cdr3_nt: TGTGCCAGCTCACCGGGACAAGAAACCGGGGAGCTGTTTTTT

v_call: TRBV11-3
clone_size: once
j_call: TRBJ2-2
d_call: TRBD1
cdr3_aa: CASRGQGNTGELFF
cdr3_nt: TGTGCCAGCAGGGGACAGGGGAACACCGGGGAGCTGTTTTTT

v_call: TRBV5-6
clone_size: .
j_call: TRBJ1-4
d_call: .
cdr3_aa: CASSFGETKEKLFF
cdr3_nt: TGTGCCAGCAGCTTCGGAGAGACCAAGGAAAAACTGTTTTTT

v_call: TRBV27
clone_size: .
j_call: TRBJ1-1
d_call: .
cdr3_aa: CASSLRGEAFF
cdr3_nt: TGTGCCAGCAGCCTCCGTGGTGAAGCTTTCTTT

v_call: TRBV6-1
clone_size: .
j_call: TRBJ2-7
d_call: .
cdr3_aa: CASSEALKEEQYF
cdr3_nt: TGTGCCAGCAGTGAAGCCCTGAAGGAAGAGCAGTACTTC

v_call: TRBV19
clone_size: .
j_call: TRBJ2-2
d_call: TRBD1
cdr3_aa: CASSARDRGIPGELFF
cdr3_nt: TGTGCCAGTAGTGCCCGGGACAGGGGCATCCCCGGGGAGCTGTTTTTT

v_call: TRBV5-1
clone_size: .
j_call: TRBJ1-5
d_call: .
cdr3_aa: CASSLGPGEQPQHF
cdr3_nt: TGCGCCAGCAGCTTGGGTCCAGGGGAACAGCCCCAGCATTTT

v_call: TRBV6-5
clone_size: .
j_call: TRBJ2-1
d_call: .
cdr3_aa: CASSFRADNEQFF
cdr3_nt: TGTGCCAGCAGTTTCCGCGCCGACAATGAGCAGTTCTTC

v_call: TRBV7-2
clone_size: .
j_call: TRBJ2-7
d_call: .
cdr3_aa: CASSLAGGEQYF
cdr3_nt: TGTGCCAGCAGCTTAGCCGGGGGCGAGCAGTACTTC

v_call: TRBV7-2
clone_size: .
j_call: TRBJ2-5
d_call: .
cdr3_aa: CASSLSGHGETQYF
cdr3_nt: TGTGCCAGCAGCTTATCCGGACACGGCGAAACCCAGTACTTC

v_call: TRBV29-1
clone_size: .
j_call: TRBJ1-2
d_call: .
cdr3_aa: CSVLGGDGYTF
cdr3_nt: TGCAGCGTTTTAGGCGGGGATGGCTACACCTTC

v_call: TRBV5-1
clone_size: .
j_call: TRBJ1-3
d_call: .
cdr3_aa: CASSLADLSGNTIYF
cdr3_nt: TGCGCCAGCAGCTTGGCCGATCTTTCTGGAAACACCATATATTTT

v_call: TRBV28
clone_size: once
j_call: TRBJ2-7
d_call: TRBD1
cdr3_aa: CASSTGTGVFGAYEQYF
cdr3_nt: TGTGCCAGCTCAACCGGGACAGGGGTTTTTGGGGCCTACGAGCAGTACTTC